The 32 T cell receptor beta chains reported below all come from one sample, sequenced in a study of blood T cell repertoires in COVID-19 (dated by TCRdb to the early 2020s). Receptor libraries were prepared by the immunoSEQ multiplex PCR assay. TCRdb took this table from immuneACCESS and kept in-frame rearrangements with V and J called. Such tables lack part of the clones; where checked against another copy, unresolved V genes explain under half of the gap, and the rest is unexplained. The sample records some 150,000 clones, about 88% of which are singletons. Together, the top ten hold approximately 6.5% of the sample. Sequences were obtained from peripheral blood. Source of these receptors: a woman older than 75 in a cohort sampled during active or convalescent COVID-19.

With regard to this clone: Other DNA sequences of this sample code for an identical CDR3. The chain links TRBV6-5 to TRBJ2-7, with 7 nucleotides matching TRBD1. The ends lost 5 bases at V and 4 bases at J; junction bases unmatched: 5. CDR1 is MNHEY and CDR2 is SVGAGI in the germline V gene. CDR3 length equals 13 residues. The DNA of the CDR3 is TGTGCCAGCAGTCAACGACAGGGATACGAGCAGTACGTC. This encodes CASSQRQGYEQYV.

The chain joins TRBV3-1 (or the pseudogene TRBV3-2) to TRBJ1-4; TRBD1 matches at 9 bases. The germline V gene encodes CDR1 LGHDT and CDR2 YNNKEL (reference sequence). The CDR3 sequence is 16 residues long. After removal of 4 bases from V and 6 bases from J, the junction contained 9 bases not matched to a gene. DNA for the CDR3: TGTGCCAGCAGCCCTCAGTCCGGGACAGGGCATGAAAAACTGTTTTTT. This sequence encodes CASSPQSGTGHEKLFF.

The chain employs TRBV11-2 and TRBJ1-6; 7 nucleotides line up with TRBD1. The CDR3 runs to 17 residues. Losses at the gene ends were 9 bases for V and 1 base for J; bases not matched to a gene: 12. The V gene's germline CDR1 is SGHAT and CDR2 FQNNGV. The CDR3 is CASHKGAWGSYNSPLHF. CDR3 coding DNA: TGTGCCAGTCATAAGGGGGCTTGGGGTTCCTATAATTCACCCCTCCACTTT.

V gene TRBV4-3 combines with J gene TRBJ2-2; a weak D match, TRBD2 (6 bases). Germline V gives CDR1 LGHNA, CDR2 YSLEER. The CDR3 is made up of 17 amino acids. V gave up 0 bases and J gave up 5 bases, with 16 bases separating them. CDR3 DNA sequence: TGCGCCAGCAGCCAAGAGGTGTCTAGCGTGGGGACCGGGGAGCTGTTTTTT. Its translation: CASSQEVSSVGTGELFF.

The chain uses TRBV14 and TRBJ2-3; the match to TRBD1 covers 8 bases. The CDR3 extends over 16 amino acids. The V segment lost 6 bases and the J segment 1 base; nucleotides outside the gene matches: 9. The germline V gene has CDR1 SGHDN and CDR2 FVKESK. The CDR3 region has the DNA TGTGCCAGCAGGGGGCGGGACAGGATCTGCACAGATACGCAGTATTTT. Protein sequence: CASRGRDRICTDTQYF.

This chain joins TRBV7-8 and TRBJ1-5; maybe TRBD1 (6 bases). Deletions cut 5 bases from V and 4 bases from J, with 18 bases between. Germline V gene lookup returns CDR1 SGHVS and CDR2 FQNEAQ. The CDR3 runs 16 residues. DNA of the CDR3: TGTGCCAGCAGCATTCAGAGGACAGCTCGAAATCAGCCCCAGCATTTT. Amino acid sequence: CASSIQRTARNQPQHF.

The chain joins TRBV6-4 to TRBJ2-3; possibly TRBD2 for D (6 bases). Trimming stripped 4 bases from V and 3 bases from J, with 8 bases between. In germline, CDR1 is MRHNA, CDR2 SNTAGT. The CDR3 extends over 13 amino acids. CDR3 nucleotides: TGTGCCAGCAGTGCCGGGGGTACAGATACGCAGTATTTT. Residues: CASSAGGTDTQYF.

The J gene is TRBJ1-3, the V gene TRBV6-6; D is uncertain. This CDR3 has 15 amino acids. CDR1 and CDR2 (germline): MNHNY, SVGAGI (reference sequence). Trimming stripped 2 bases from V and 0 bases from J, with 8 bases between. CDR3 DNA sequence: TGTGCCAGCAGTTACCTCGGGATCTCTGGAAACACCATATATTTT. Amino acid sequence: CASSYLGISGNTIYF.

This rearrangement joins TRBV5-5 to TRBJ1-2; D unresolved. The CDR3 runs 12 residues. The V gene's germline CDR1 is SGHKS and CDR2 YYEKEE (reference sequence). V gave up 0 bases and J gave up 7 bases, with 7 bases separating them. CDR3 residues: CASSLDLVGYTF. The CDR3 nucleotides read TGTGCCAGCAGCTTGGATTTAGTTGGCTACACCTTC.

V usage is TRBV5-1 and J usage is TRBJ2-7; 9 nucleotides agree with TRBD1. V was pared by 4 bases and J by 4 bases, with 6 bases of the junction left unmatched. Germline V gives CDR1 SGHRS, CDR2 YFSETQ. CDR3 length: 14 amino acids. The CDR3 loop is CASSLSTGGYEQYV. In DNA, the CDR3 is TGCGCCAGCAGCCTCTCGACAGGGGGGTACGAGCAGTACGTC.

This chain joins TRBV24-1 and TRBJ2-2, with 9 positions matching TRBD1. CDR3 size: 15 residues. Germline V CDR1 and CDR2: KGHDR, SFDVKD. Trimming cost V 3 bases and J 5 bases; bases outside gene matches: 3. The CDR3 here is CATSDAGQGTGELFF. CDR3 nucleotides: TGTGCCACCAGTGATGCAGGACAGGGGACCGGGGAGCTGTTTTTT.

The chain carries TRBV28 and TRBJ1-4; D is unclear. Germline V gene data show CDR1 as MDHEN and CDR2 as SYDVKM. V lost 4 bases to trimming and J lost 6 bases, with 21 bases between them. The CDR3 totals 17 residues. This CDR3 reads CASSSPDRDDRDEKLFF. The CDR3 nucleotides read TGTGCCAGCAGTTCCCCTGACCGGGATGATAGGGATGAAAAACTGTTTTTT.

In its sample, this clone was seen a few times. This chain joins TRBV28 and TRBJ1-4; 7 bases align to TRBD1. Germline trimming cut 5 bases from V and 4 bases from J; bases unmatched to any gene: 4. CDR1 MDHEN and CDR2 SYDVKM come from the germline V gene. This CDR3 is built from 14 residues. CDR3 in amino acids: CASSTRGLNEKLFF. In nucleotides, the CDR3 is TGTGCCAGCAGTACAAGGGGGCTTAATGAAAAACTGTTTTTT.

The chain uses TRBV13 and TRBJ1-3; 9 bases agree with TRBD1. With 3 bases clipped from V and 1 base from J, the junction kept 1 base outside the gene matches. The CDR3 covers 15 residues. Germline V lookup: CDR1 PRHDT, CDR2 FYEKMQ (reference sequence). The CDR3 spells CASSFDRGSGNTIYF. CDR3 coding DNA: TGTGCCAGCAGCTTCGACAGGGGGTCTGGAAACACCATATATTTT.

This chain connects TRBV6-5 to TRBJ1-3; D is unclear. This CDR3 has 15 residues. Germline V CDR1 and CDR2: MNHEY, SVGAGI. Trimming removed 5 bases from V and 0 bases from J, with 11 bases in between. The CDR3 DNA follows: TGTGCCAGCAGTCCGAGTCAAGTCTCTGGAAACACCATATATTTT. It yields the protein CASSPSQVSGNTIYF.

Only one count was recorded for this clone. This chain links TRBV6-5 with TRBJ1-3; no firm D call. The CDR3 consists of 13 residues. Trimming cost V 9 bases and J 2 bases, with 11 bases left between them. The germline CDR1 and CDR2 sequences are MNHEY and SVGAGI. DNA for the CDR3: TGTGCCAGTGGTCCCTCAGCTGGAAACACCATATATTTT. Encoded protein: CASGPSAGNTIYF.

The chain recombines TRBV3-1 (or the pseudogene TRBV3-2) with TRBJ2-2, with a tentative D call TRBD1 (6 bases). CDR3 length equals 15 residues. CDR1 and CDR2 from the germline V gene are LGHDT and YNNKEL (reference sequence). Between the trimmed V and J ends, which lost 1 base and 5 bases, there was a span of 11 bases. The CDR3 reads CASSQGQGKTGELFF. CDR3 coding DNA: TGTGCCAGCAGCCAAGGGCAGGGGAAGACCGGGGAGCTGTTTTTT.

The J gene is TRBJ2-3, the V gene TRBV5-1, with D perhaps TRBD2 (6 bases). Trimming removed 4 bases from V and 0 bases from J, with 6 bases in between. The CDR3 runs to 13 residues. Per the germline V gene, CDR1 is SGHRS and CDR2 is YFSETQ. The CDR3 protein is CASSAGSTDTQYF. The CDR3 coding sequence is TGCGCCAGCAGCGCGGGAAGCACAGATACGCAGTATTTT.

The chain couples TRBV20-1 to TRBJ2-1, with a possible D match to TRBD2 (6 bases). Germline values: CDR1 DFQATT, CDR2 SNEGSKA (reference sequence). The length of the CDR3 is 14 residues. With 3 bases removed from V and 0 bases from J, the gap between germline ends came to 9 bases. The CDR3 DNA reads TGCAGTGCTAGTGAGCGGGTCTCCTACAATGAGCAGTTCTTC. Translation gives CSASERVSYNEQFF.

The J gene is TRBJ2-3, the V gene TRBV5-1; 7 nucleotides match TRBD2. The CDR3 has 15 amino acids. Germline V gene lookup returns CDR1 SGHRS and CDR2 YFSETQ. Trimming took 1 base from V and 1 from J; bases not matched to a gene: 3. CDR3 sequence reads: CASSLWGGGTDTQYF. CDR3 DNA sequence: TGCGCCAGCAGCTTGTGGGGGGGTGGCACAGATACGCAGTATTTT.

This chain joins TRBV9 and TRBJ1-1; possibly TRBD1 for D (6 bases). Between the trimmed V and J ends, which lost 1 base and 4 bases, there was a span of 11 bases. Germline lookup yields CDR1 SGDLS and CDR2 YYNGEE. CDR3 size: 14 residues. CDR3 region: CASSVHRVGTEAFF. The CDR3 DNA reads as TGTGCCAGCAGCGTACACAGGGTAGGCACTGAAGCTTTCTTT.

This clone has only one observation. The chain carries TRBV10-3 and TRBJ1-2; no reliable D call. This CDR3 is built from 14 residues. V was clipped by 4 bases and J by 2 bases, with 11 bases between them. The germline gives CDR1 ENHRY, CDR2 SYGVKD. This CDR3 is CAISGGGDNYGYTF. The CDR3 DNA is TGTGCCATCAGTGGCGGAGGAGACAACTATGGCTACACCTTC.

This chain links TRBV19 with TRBJ1-2; 8 bases line up with TRBD1. With 8 bases clipped from V and 8 bases from J, the junction kept 10 bases outside the gene matches. The CDR3 contains 13 residues. Germline V CDR1 and CDR2: LNHDA, SQIVND (reference sequence). CDR3 sequence reads: CASLTGTGGGYTF. The CDR3 DNA is TGTGCCAGTCTTACCGGGACAGGAGGAGGCTACACCTTC.

The rearrangement uses TRBV29-1 and TRBJ2-1, with 13 positions matching TRBD2. Germline values: CDR1 SQVTM, CDR2 ANQGSEA. V was pared by 3 bases and J by 0 bases, with 8 bases of the junction left unmatched. The CDR3 length is 18 residues. CDR3 sequence reads: CSVEGTSGTFGSYNEQFF. Written as DNA, the CDR3 is TGCAGCGTTGAGGGGACTAGCGGGACATTCGGCTCCTACAATGAGCAGTTCTTC.

The chain recombines TRBV6-5 with TRBJ2-7; a possible D gene is TRBD1 (5 bases). V was shortened by 6 bases and J by 1 base, with 13 bases between the two germline ends. Germline V gene data show CDR1 as MNHEY and CDR2 as SVGAGI. The CDR3 sequence is 14 residues long. CDR3 sequence: CASSPTTDSYEQYV. DNA for the CDR3: TGTGCCAGCAGCCCGACGACAGATTCCTACGAGCAGTACGTC.

In nucleotides, the CDR3 is TGTGCCAGCAGCTTGGGTAGCGGGGGGGCTCTAAATGAGCAGTTCTTC. Translating it yields CASSLGSGGALNEQFF. The rearrangement uses TRBV5-4 and TRBJ2-1, with 11 bases identical to TRBD2. The germline V gene has CDR1 SGHNT and CDR2 YYREEE (reference sequence). Germline trimming cut 0 bases from V and 7 bases from J; bases unmatched to any gene: 6. There are 16 residues in the CDR3.

The V gene is TRBV28, the J gene TRBJ1-5; no reliable D call. The CDR3 extends over 11 amino acids. Germline V gene lookup returns CDR1 MDHEN and CDR2 SYDVKM. V lost 10 bases to trimming and J lost 5 bases, with 9 bases between them. CDR3 loop: CATRRDQPQHF. Here the CDR3 DNA reads TGTGCCACCCGGAGGGATCAGCCCCAGCATTTT.

The J gene is TRBJ2-7, the V gene TRBV18; possible D gene TRBD1, 5 bases. The ends were cut back, 4 bases at V and 13 bases at J, with 14 bases in the middle. Germline V gene lookup returns CDR1 KGHSH and CDR2 LQKENI. This CDR3 spans 11 amino acids. CDR3 residues: CASSLKDIFYV. The CDR3 DNA reads as TGTGCCAGCTCACTAAAGGACATCTTCTACGTC.

This rearrangement joins TRBV12-3 or TRBV12-4 to TRBJ2-2, with unresolved D. This CDR3 contains 11 residues. Trimming cost V 5 bases and J 5 bases, with 3 bases left between them. CDR3: CASSQTGELFF. The CDR3 DNA follows: TGTGCCAGCAGTCAAACCGGGGAGCTGTTTTTT.

The V and J genes are TRBV6-5 and TRBJ1-1, with D unresolved. The CDR3 extends over 12 amino acids. CDR1 and CDR2 (germline): MNHEY, SVGAGI. Trimming shortened V by 6 bases and J by 3 bases, and 8 bases separated the two germline ends. CDR3: CASRAAYTEAFF. As DNA, the CDR3 is TGTGCCAGCAGGGCGGCGTACACTGAAGCTTTCTTT.

This clone was seen more than once but under ten times. This rearrangement joins TRBV10-3 to TRBJ2-1; the D is unclear. This CDR3 has 19 amino acids. Germline lookup yields CDR1 ENHRY and CDR2 SYGVKD. V lost 3 bases and J lost 1, with 22 bases in between. The CDR3 region is CAISDIAKSPLRSYNEQFF. In DNA form, the CDR3 reads TGTGCCATCAGTGATATCGCCAAATCCCCACTTCGATCCTACAATGAGCAGTTCTTC.

CDR3 region: CASSEEGRASTDTQYF. For the CDR3, the DNA is TGTGCCAGCAGTGAAGAGGGCAGGGCTAGCACAGATACGCAGTATTTT. This chain joins TRBV2 and TRBJ2-3; D might be TRBD1 (5 bases). The CDR3 spans 16 residues. Trimming removed 1 base at V and 0 bases at J, with 11 bases between. Germline lookup yields CDR1 SNHLY and CDR2 FYNNEI.